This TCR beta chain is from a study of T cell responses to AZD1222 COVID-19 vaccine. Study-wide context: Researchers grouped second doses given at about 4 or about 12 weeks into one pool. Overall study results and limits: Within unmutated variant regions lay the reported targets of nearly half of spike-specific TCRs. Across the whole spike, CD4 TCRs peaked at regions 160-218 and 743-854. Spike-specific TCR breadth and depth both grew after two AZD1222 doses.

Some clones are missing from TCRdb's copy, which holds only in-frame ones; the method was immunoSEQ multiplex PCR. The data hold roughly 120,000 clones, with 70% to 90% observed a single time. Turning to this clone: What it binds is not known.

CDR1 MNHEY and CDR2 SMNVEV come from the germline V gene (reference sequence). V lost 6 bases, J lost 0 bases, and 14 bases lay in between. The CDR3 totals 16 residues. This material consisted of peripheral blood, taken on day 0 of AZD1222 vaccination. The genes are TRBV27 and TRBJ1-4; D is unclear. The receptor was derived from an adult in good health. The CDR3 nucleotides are TGTGCCAGCAGCCGACTACTGGGTGCAACTAATGAAAAACTGTTTTTT. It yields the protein CASSRLLGATNEKLFF.